This TCR beta chain was captured in a study of cytomegalovirus exposure and HLA in healthy donors. The CDR3 totals 19 residues. With V trimmed by 1 base and J by 5 bases, 18 bases remained unmatched. Germline V gives CDR1 SGHVS, CDR2 FNYEAQ. The PCR had 60 Vbeta and 13 Jbeta primers. Sequencing was performed with immunoSEQ multiplex PCR; in TCRdb, only in-frame clones are kept and a portion is missing. The data contain 93,000 or so clones, roughly 80% of them singletons. Sequenced input: PBMCs. V and J are TRBV7-6 and TRBJ1-2; 8 bases align to TRBD1. The source is a man aged 50 to 59 in good health and CMV-seropositive. CDR3: CASSLDPPGQALGGYGYTF. CDR3 DNA sequence: TGTGCCAGCAGCTTAGACCCTCCGGGACAGGCCTTGGGGGGTTATGGCTACACCTTC.